Presented here are 27 T cell receptor beta chains from one specimen sequenced in a study of T cells in women clearing cervical HPV infection. Produced via immunoSEQ multiplex PCR; TCRdb's table is partial and in-frame only. The listing contains 25,000 to 35,000 clones. Material: blood buffy coat. The source of these receptors is a woman between 18 and 70 years old with a cervical HPV16 infection that either progressed to CIN3+ or cleared (not recorded which).

In the case of this clone: The sequence runs out 3 residues before the end of the CDR3; the remainder is reconstructed from the germline J gene. This chain links TRBV7-6 with TRBJ2-5, with no clear D. V was trimmed by 5 bases and J by 0 bases, leaving 10 bases between them. The germline V gene has CDR1 SGHVS and CDR2 FNYEAQ. CDR3 length: 14 residues. The CDR3 DNA, read in part, is TGTGCCAGCAGCGTAGACTTATACCAAGAGACC. Amino acid sequence: CASSVDLYQET. The whole CDR3 sequence is CASSVDLYQETQYF.

A word on this clone: The CDR3 end falls 3 residues outside the read, so it is completed with the germline J gene. This chain joins TRBV27 and TRBJ1-2; 8 bases fit TRBD1. The CDR3 is 12 amino acids. The V gene's germline CDR1 is MNHEY and CDR2 SMNVEV (reference sequence). The covered CDR3 bases are TGTGCCAGCAGGAATGACAGGGGCGAC. Translation: CASRNDRGD. The complete CDR3 protein is CASRNDRGDYTF.

For this clone: The read halts 3 residues ahead of the CDR3 end, with the missing end drawn from the germline J gene. V and J are TRBV7-9 and TRBJ2-3; D may be TRBD2 (6 bases). The germline V gene encodes CDR1 SEHNR and CDR2 FQNEAQ (reference sequence). This CDR3 is 11 amino acids long. Incomplete CDR3 DNA: TGTGCCAGCGGCCTAAGCGGGCCG. Amino acid sequence: CASGLSGP. The whole CDR3 region reads CASGLSGPQYF.

Concerning this clone itself: Read coverage stops 3 residues before the CDR3 terminus; the germline J gene supplies the remainder. V gene TRBV2 combines with J gene TRBJ1-1; 8 bases match TRBD1. The CDR3 spans 13 residues. The J segment lost 6 bases and the V segment lost 10 bases, leaving 10 bases of the junction unmatched. Germline values: CDR1 SNHLY, CDR2 FYNNEI. CDR3 in amino acids: CAIKDREIAEAFF. CDR3 bases read: TGTGCCATTAAGGACAGGGAGATAGCTGAA. Full variable domain (missing parts from reference TRBV2 and TRBJ1-1): EPEVTQTPSHQVTQMGQEVILRCVPISNHLYFYWYRQILGQKVEFLVSFYNNEISEKSEIFDDQFSVERPDGSNFTLKIRSTKLEDSAMYFCAIKDREIAEAFFGQGTRLTVV.

In regard to this clone: The sequence runs out 3 residues before the end of the CDR3; the remainder is reconstructed from the germline J gene. The sample has other DNA sequences that encode this CDR3 too. This chain links TRBV14 with TRBJ1-3, with D maybe TRBD1 (6 bases). Germline V lookup: CDR1 SGHDN, CDR2 FVKESK. V shed 1 base and J shed 7 bases, with 8 bases lying between them. The CDR3 sequence is 13 residues long. The CDR3 loop reads CASSQVGANTIYF. Partial CDR3 DNA: TGTGCCAGCAGCCAAGTGGGGGCTAACACC.

As concerns this clone: The DNA ends 3 residues before the CDR3 does, and the rest of the CDR3 is filled in from the germline J gene. The J gene is TRBJ1-1, the V gene TRBV11-3, with 12 bases identical to TRBD1. V gave up 4 bases and J gave up 3 bases; unmatched junction bases: 3. CDR3 length: 15 amino acids. Germline V gives CDR1 SGHNT, CDR2 YENEEA. CDR3 bases read: TGTGCCAGCAGCTCGGGACAGGGGGCGGACACTGAA. Its protein is CASSSGQGADTE. The CDR3 in its entirety is CASSSGQGADTEAFF. Looking up the rest from reference TRBV11-3 and TRBJ1-1 gives the full variable domain: EAGVVQSPRYKIIEKKQPVAFWCNPISGHNTLYWYLQNLGQGPELLIRYENEEAVDDSQLPKDRFSAERLKGVDSTLKIQPAELGDSAVYLCASSSGQGADTEAFFGQGTRLTVV.

Of note for this clone: The read gets to within 3 residues of the CDR3 end, and the germline J gene fills in the rest. V usage is TRBV6-2 or TRBV6-3 and J usage is TRBJ2-1; D might be TRBD1 (6 bases). V was cut by 7 bases and J by 9 bases, with 16 bases left in between. Germline CDR1 reads MNHEY; CDR2 reads SVGEGT. The CDR3 totals 13 residues. This CDR3 reads CASTQAGAVEQFF. The sequenced part of the CDR3 DNA is TGTGCCAGCACCCAGGCAGGGGCCGTTGAG.

On this clone itself: Coverage ceases 3 residues before the CDR3 finishes, and the germline J gene fills in the end. The gene calls are TRBV5-1 and TRBJ2-5; a weak D match, TRBD1 (8 bases). Germline CDR1 SGHRS, CDR2 YFSETQ. The CDR3 is made up of 15 amino acids. The V end was cut by 2 bases, the J end by 5 bases, with 16 bases between. This chain's CDR3 is CASSFLGQGGETQYF. Incomplete CDR3 DNA: TGCGCCAGCAGCTTCCTCGGACAGGGAGGGGAGACC.

On this clone itself: The sequence runs out 3 residues before the end of the CDR3; the remainder is reconstructed from the germline J gene. J is TRBJ1-2 and V is TRBV7-2, with D maybe TRBD1 (5 bases). The CDR3 runs to 15 residues. CDR1 and CDR2 from the germline V gene are SGHTA and FQGNSA. This CDR3 is CASGGGPNSYNDYTF. The covered CDR3 bases are TGTGCCAGCGGCGGGGGTCCGAACTCCTACAATGAC.

For this clone: Sequencing ends 3 residues short of the CDR3 end; the germline J gene provides the rest. This CDR3 is also generated by other DNA sequences in the sample. V usage is TRBV2 and J usage is TRBJ1-3; no reliable D call. Germline values: CDR1 SNHLY, CDR2 FYNNEI. The CDR3 consists of 16 residues. Trimming pared 8 bases from V and 8 bases from J, leaving 25 bases between. The CDR3 loop reads CASAPTTRALGDTIYF. The sequenced part of the CDR3 DNA is TGTGCCAGCGCTCCGACAACCCGGGCCCTCGGGGACACC.

About this clone: The read gets to within 3 residues of the CDR3 end, and the germline J gene fills in the rest. V is TRBV27 and J is TRBJ1-4; no clear D. This CDR3 contains 14 residues. Germline lookup yields CDR1 MNHEY and CDR2 SMNVEV (reference sequence). V lost 3 bases and J lost 8, with 13 bases in between. CDR3 bases read: TGTGCCAGCAGTTTCAAAGGGTTGAGGGAAAAA. As protein: CASSFKGLREK. The CDR3 in its entirety is CASSFKGLREKLFF.

Remarks on this clone: The read gets to within 3 residues of the CDR3 end, and the germline J gene fills in the rest. The chain has TRBV18 and TRBJ1-2; D unresolved. Germline CDR1 is KGHSH and CDR2 is LQKENI. This CDR3 is built from 15 residues. The CDR3 bases that were read are TGTGCCAGCTCACCGGGCACTAGTGGCTCCTACGAC. This encodes CASSPGTSGSYD. The whole CDR3 reads CASSPGTSGSYDYTF.

Remarks on this clone: The read falls 3 residues short of the CDR3 end, and the missing part is taken from the germline J gene. The V gene is TRBV29-1, the J gene TRBJ1-1, with D maybe TRBD1 (5 bases). The CDR3 covers 13 residues. Germline V gene sequence: CDR1 SQVTM, CDR2 ANQGSEA. V lost 4 bases and J 2 bases, leaving 11 bases between the germline ends. This CDR3 is CSVATALNTEAFF. Partial CDR3 DNA: TGCAGCGTTGCGACAGCCCTTAACACTGAA.

In the case of this clone: The read ends 3 residues early relative to the CDR3; the germline J gene fills the gap. This same CDR3 is encoded by further DNA sequences in the sample. J is TRBJ2-3 and V is TRBV10-3, with 15 bases fitting TRBD2. Germline V gene lookup returns CDR1 ENHRY and CDR2 SYGVKD. Germline trimming cut 7 bases from V and 5 bases from J; bases unmatched to any gene: 7. The CDR3 runs to 16 residues. CDR3 bases read: TGTGCCATCAACCAAGGACTAGCGGGGGGGGAAGATACG. It translates to CAINQGLAGGEDT. From start to end, the CDR3 is CAINQGLAGGEDTQYF.

On this clone: The read stops 3 residues short of the end of the CDR3; the missing end is completed from the germline J gene. V is TRBV19 and J is TRBJ2-3; D not resolved. This CDR3 is 15 amino acids long. Looked up from germline, CDR1 is LNHDA and CDR2 is SQIVND (reference sequence). Trimming cost V 3 bases and J 4 bases, with 14 bases left between them. CDR3 DNA (partial): TGTGCCAGTAGTATGGCGGCGAGCAGCGCAGATACG. Its translation is CASSMAASSADT. The entire CDR3 sequence reads CASSMAASSADTQYF. The full variable domain, in which reference TRBV19 and TRBJ2-3 provide the parts outside the CDR3, is DGGITQSPKYLFRKEGQNVTLSCEQNLNHDAMYWYRQDPGQGLRLIYYSQIVNDFQKGDIAEGYSVSREKKESFPLTVTSAQKNPTAFYLCASSMAASSADTQYFGPGTRLTVL.

On this clone itself: Coverage ceases 3 residues before the CDR3 finishes, and the germline J gene fills in the end. The gene calls are TRBV19 and TRBJ1-2; 9 bases fit TRBD1. The CDR3 length is 13 residues. Germline V gene lookup returns CDR1 LNHDA and CDR2 SQIVND (reference sequence). The CDR3 bases that were read are TGTGCCAGTAGTATTACAGGGGGCGGCGGC. It yields the protein CASSITGGGG. The full CDR3 sequence reads CASSITGGGGYTF.

A word on this clone: Coverage ceases 3 residues before the CDR3 finishes, and the germline J gene fills in the end. This chain joins TRBV2 and TRBJ2-5, with TRBD2 matching 10 bases. The germline CDR1 and CDR2 sequences are SNHLY and FYNNEI. The V segment lost 5 bases and the J segment 4 bases; nucleotides outside the gene matches: 7. CDR3 size: 15 residues. The CDR3: CASSSLAGEAETQYF. CDR3 DNA (partial): TGTGCCAGCAGTTCCCTAGCGGGGGAGGCAGAGACC.

Comment on this clone: The CDR3 is cut off 3 residues early in the read; its end comes from the germline J gene. V gene TRBV27 combines with J gene TRBJ1-5; TRBD1 is a possible D gene (6 bases). Germline V gene lookup returns CDR1 MNHEY and CDR2 SMNVEV (reference sequence). Trimming removed 2 bases at V and 0 bases at J, with 14 bases between. The CDR3 loop spans 17 amino acids. The CDR3 reads CASSLRAGAFSNQPQHF. CDR3 DNA, as far as it was read: TGTGCCAGCAGTTTACGGGCAGGGGCCTTTAGCAATCAGCCC.

Worth noting for this clone: Read sequence stops 3 residues before the CDR3 end, and the germline J gene provides the missing end. This chain joins TRBV20-1 and TRBJ2-3, with D unresolved. This CDR3 contains 13 residues. Trimming removed 3 bases at V and 2 bases at J, with 9 bases between. Germline CDR1 and CDR2: DFQATT and SNEGSKA (reference sequence). CDR3 protein: CSARIGHTDTQYF. CDR3 DNA, as far as it was read: TGCAGTGCTAGGATAGGGCACACAGATACG.

Turning to this clone: The CDR3 end falls 3 residues outside the read, so it is completed with the germline J gene. The chain uses TRBV20-1 and TRBJ2-3, with 12 bases identical to TRBD2. The germline CDR1 and CDR2 sequences are DFQATT and SNEGSKA (reference sequence). This CDR3 comprises 14 residues. The DNA read from the CDR3 is TGCAGTGCTCGATCTAGCGGGGGGGCAGCGACG. Protein sequence: CSARSSGGAAT. The entire CDR3 is CSARSSGGAATQYF.

Details on this clone: The read finishes 3 residues shy of the CDR3 end, and the germline J gene is used to complete it. The chain couples TRBV20-1 to TRBJ2-1; D may be TRBD2 (6 bases). V lost 8 bases and J lost 7, with 24 bases in between. The germline V gene has CDR1 DFQATT and CDR2 SNEGSKA (reference sequence). CDR3 size: 15 residues. Partial CDR3 DNA: TGCAGTTCCCCGAGACTGGGACTCCCCCTAAATGAG. It is translated as CSSPRLGLPLNE. The entire CDR3 protein reads CSSPRLGLPLNEQFF.

To note about this clone: The read is 3 residues too short to cover the CDR3 end, so that end is filled in from the germline J gene. The chain combines TRBV18 with TRBJ1-2; 7 bases align to TRBD1. The CDR3 length is 14 residues. Germline CDR1 KGHSH, CDR2 LQKENI. The CDR3 is CASSPTGFDYDYTF. CDR3 bases read: TGTGCCAGCTCACCGACAGGGTTTGACTACGAC.

As for this clone: The read is 3 residues too short to cover the CDR3 end, so that end is filled in from the germline J gene. The rearrangement joins TRBV7-2 to TRBJ2-3; 7 nucleotides agree with TRBD1. CDR3 length equals 15 residues. Germline assignment: CDR1 SGHTA and CDR2 FQGNSA. The CDR3 is CASSPRVGGAQPQYF. The CDR3 bases that were read are TGTGCCAGCAGCCCCCGCGTAGGGGGCGCTCAGCCG.

Note on this clone: The read ends 3 residues before the CDR3 terminus; that terminus is restored from the germline J gene. The chain links TRBV6-2 or TRBV6-3 to TRBJ2-3; 7 nucleotides agree with TRBD2. This CDR3 region has 15 residues. Germline assignment: CDR1 MNHEY and CDR2 SVGEGT. J was trimmed by 2 bases and V by 5 bases; bases with no gene match: 7. CDR3 bases read: TGTGCCAGCAGTCATCCGGGGGGTCTCACAGATACG. It specifies CASSHPGGLTDT. The CDR3 in full is CASSHPGGLTDTQYF.

As concerns this clone: The read ends 3 residues shy of where the CDR3 ends; the end is completed using the germline J gene. The rearrangement links TRBV9 to TRBJ1-5; 9 bases agree with TRBD1. The CDR3 totals 15 residues. Germline V CDR1 and CDR2: SGDLS, YYNGEE. V trimming: 3 bases; J trimming: 6 bases; junction bases outside the gene matches: 7. The CDR3 DNA, read in part, is TGTGCCAGCAGCGAAACAGGGGGCAACGTTCAGCCC. Protein product: CASSETGGNVQP. The whole CDR3 sequence is CASSETGGNVQPQHF.

Comment on this clone: The sequence runs out 3 residues before the end of the CDR3; the remainder is reconstructed from the germline J gene. This chain uses TRBV7-2 with TRBJ2-4; the D gene is possibly TRBD1 (6 bases). The CDR3 spans 13 residues. The germline gives CDR1 SGHTA, CDR2 FQGNSA. The sequenced CDR3 bases are TGTGCCAGCAGCGCAGGACAGTCCTATGGT. Translating gives CASSAGQSYG. The CDR3, in full, reads CASSAGQSYGQYF.

On this clone: The sequence runs out 3 residues before the end of the CDR3; the remainder is reconstructed from the germline J gene. The gene calls are TRBV5-8 and TRBJ2-3; TRBD2 matches 12 bases. V gave up 4 bases and J gave up 5 bases; unmatched junction bases: 5. The CDR3 consists of 15 residues. CDR1 and CDR2 (germline): SGHTS, YDEGEE. The sequenced part of the CDR3 DNA is TGTGCCAGCAGCCCTAGCGGGGGGGTCGGAGATACG. As protein: CASSPSGGVGDT. The complete CDR3 sequence is CASSPSGGVGDTQYF.